This T cell receptor (beta chain) was sequenced during a study of cytomegalovirus exposure and HLA in healthy donors. Findings and limits, study-wide: Cytomegalovirus-associated TCR beta chains were listed, numbering under 200.

Of note for this clone: Its target is unknown.

The study drew the donors from its roughly 110-subject validation cohort, separate from the roughly 670-subject first cohort. Here immunoSEQ multiplex PCR was the method, and the copy in TCRdb shows in-frame clones only, minus some. Of approximately 60,000 clones listed, over 75% are singletons. Trimming cost V 1 base and J 11 bases, with 18 bases left between them. Per germline, CDR1 SGHVS and CDR2 FNYEAQ. CDR3 length: 14 residues. The rearrangement links TRBV7-6 to TRBJ2-7; TRBD1 might be the D (6 bases). Source material: PBMCs. This receptor was obtained from a man between 18 and 29 years old in good health and CMV-seronegative. CDR3 coding DNA: TGTGCCAGCAGCTTAGAGGGGGTTGGGGGCCTGAAGTACTTC. Amino acids: CASSLEGVGGLKYF.